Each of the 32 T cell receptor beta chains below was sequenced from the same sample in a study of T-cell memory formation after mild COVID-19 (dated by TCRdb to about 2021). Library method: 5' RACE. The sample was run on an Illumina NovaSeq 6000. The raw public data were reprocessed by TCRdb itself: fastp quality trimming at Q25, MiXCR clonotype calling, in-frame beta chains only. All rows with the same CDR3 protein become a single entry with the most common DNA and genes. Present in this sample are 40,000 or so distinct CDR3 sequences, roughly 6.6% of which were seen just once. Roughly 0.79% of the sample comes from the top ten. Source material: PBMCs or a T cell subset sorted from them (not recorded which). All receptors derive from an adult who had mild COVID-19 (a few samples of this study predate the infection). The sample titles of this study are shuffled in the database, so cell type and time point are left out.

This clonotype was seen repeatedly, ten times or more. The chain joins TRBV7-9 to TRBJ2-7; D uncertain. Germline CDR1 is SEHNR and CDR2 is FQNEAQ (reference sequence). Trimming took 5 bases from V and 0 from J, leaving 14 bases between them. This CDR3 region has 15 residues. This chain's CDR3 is CASSNPERFSYEQYF. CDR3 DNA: TGTGCCAGCAGCAATCCGGAACGGTTCTCCTACGAGCAGTACTTC.

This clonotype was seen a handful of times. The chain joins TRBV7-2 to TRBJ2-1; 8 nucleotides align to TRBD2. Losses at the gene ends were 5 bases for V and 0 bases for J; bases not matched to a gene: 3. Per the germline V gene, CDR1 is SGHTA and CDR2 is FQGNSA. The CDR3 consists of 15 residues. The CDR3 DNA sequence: TGTGCCAGCAGCGCAAGCGGGAGCTCCTACAATGAGCAGTTCTTC. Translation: CASSASGSSYNEQFF. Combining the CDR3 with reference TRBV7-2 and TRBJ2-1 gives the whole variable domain GAGVSQSPSNKVTEKGKDVELRCDPISGHTALYWYRQSLGQGLEFLIYFQGNSAPDKSGLPSDRFSAERTGGSVSTLTIQRTQQEDSAVYLCASSASGSSYNEQFFGPGTRLTVL.

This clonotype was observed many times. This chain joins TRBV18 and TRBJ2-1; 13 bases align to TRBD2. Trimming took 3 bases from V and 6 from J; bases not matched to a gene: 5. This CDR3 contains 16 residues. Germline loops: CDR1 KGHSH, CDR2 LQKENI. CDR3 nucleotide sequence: TGTGCCAGCTCACCCGAACTAGCGGGAGGGCTCAATGAGCAGTTCTTC. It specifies CASSPELAGGLNEQFF.

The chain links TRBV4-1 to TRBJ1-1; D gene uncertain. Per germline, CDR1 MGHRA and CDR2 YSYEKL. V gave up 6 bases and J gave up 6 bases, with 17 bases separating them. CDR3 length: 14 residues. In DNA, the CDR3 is TGCGCCAGCAGTGAGCGCAGCTGGACCGCTGAAGCTTTCTTT. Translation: CASSERSWTAEAFF.

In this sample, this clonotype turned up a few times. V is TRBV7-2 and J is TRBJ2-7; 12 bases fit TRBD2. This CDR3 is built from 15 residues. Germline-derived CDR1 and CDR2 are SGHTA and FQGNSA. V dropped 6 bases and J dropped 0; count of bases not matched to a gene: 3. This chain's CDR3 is CASSGLAGNSYEQYF. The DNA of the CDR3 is TGTGCCAGCAGTGGACTAGCGGGAAACTCCTACGAGCAGTACTTC.

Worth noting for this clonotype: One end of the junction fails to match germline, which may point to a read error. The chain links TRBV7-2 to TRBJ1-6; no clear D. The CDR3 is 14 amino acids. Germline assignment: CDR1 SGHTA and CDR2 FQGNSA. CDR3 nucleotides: TGTGCCAGGTGGTCGACGTCCTCTAATTCACCCCTCCACTTT. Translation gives CARWSTSSNSPLHF. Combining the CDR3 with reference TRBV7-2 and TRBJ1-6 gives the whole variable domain GAGVSQSPSNKVTEKGKDVELRCDPISGHTALYWYRQSLGQGLEFLIYFQGNSAPDKSGLPSDRFSAERTGGSVSTLTIQRTQQEDSAVYLCARWSTSSNSPLHFGNGTRLTVT.

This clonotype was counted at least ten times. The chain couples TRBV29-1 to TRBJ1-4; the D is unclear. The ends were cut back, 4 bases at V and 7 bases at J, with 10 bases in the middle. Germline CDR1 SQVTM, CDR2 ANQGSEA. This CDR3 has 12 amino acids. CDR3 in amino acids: CSVAFLGEKLFF. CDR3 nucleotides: TGCAGCGTTGCATTTTTAGGTGAAAAACTGTTTTTT.

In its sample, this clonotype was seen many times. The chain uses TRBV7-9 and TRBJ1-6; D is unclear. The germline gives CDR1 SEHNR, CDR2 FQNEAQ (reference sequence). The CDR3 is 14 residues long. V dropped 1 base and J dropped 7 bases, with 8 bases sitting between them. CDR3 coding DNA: TGTGCCAGCAGCTTAGAGCAGGTCAATTCACCCCTCCACTTT. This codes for CASSLEQVNSPLHF.

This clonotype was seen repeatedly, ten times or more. The CDR3 sequence is CASSHDRYTYEQYF. In nucleotides, the CDR3 is TGTGCCAGCAGTCACGACAGGTACACCTACGAGCAGTACTTC. The chain employs TRBV27 and TRBJ2-7; perhaps TRBD1 as D (6 bases). Germline CDR1 is MNHEY and CDR2 is SMNVEV (reference sequence). The CDR3 loop spans 14 amino acids. Trimming pared 5 bases from V and 2 bases from J, leaving 13 bases between.

The CDR3: CATSDRAGGPKETQYF. In nucleotides, the CDR3 is TGTGCCACCAGTGATCGTGCGGGGGGCCCGAAAGAGACCCAGTACTTC. This chain links TRBV24-1 with TRBJ2-5; 8 bases fit TRBD2. Germline CDR1 reads KGHDR; CDR2 reads SFDVKD. The CDR3 is made up of 16 amino acids. Losses at the gene ends were 3 bases for V and 3 bases for J; bases not matched to a gene: 8.

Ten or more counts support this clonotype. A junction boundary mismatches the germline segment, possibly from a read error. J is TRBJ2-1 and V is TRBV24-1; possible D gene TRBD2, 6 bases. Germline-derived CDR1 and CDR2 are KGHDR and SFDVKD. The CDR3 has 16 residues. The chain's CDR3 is CATSEGGIGSSNEQFF. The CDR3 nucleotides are TGTGCCACCAGTGAGGGCGGGATAGGGTCCTCCAATGAGCAGTTCTTC.

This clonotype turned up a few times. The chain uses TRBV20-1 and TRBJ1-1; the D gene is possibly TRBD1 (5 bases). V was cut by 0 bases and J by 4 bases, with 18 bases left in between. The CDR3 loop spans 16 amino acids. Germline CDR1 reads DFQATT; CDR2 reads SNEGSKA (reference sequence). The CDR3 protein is CSARDVLSHGGTEAFF. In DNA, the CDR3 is TGCAGTGCTAGAGATGTTCTCTCGCATGGGGGCACTGAAGCTTTCTTT.

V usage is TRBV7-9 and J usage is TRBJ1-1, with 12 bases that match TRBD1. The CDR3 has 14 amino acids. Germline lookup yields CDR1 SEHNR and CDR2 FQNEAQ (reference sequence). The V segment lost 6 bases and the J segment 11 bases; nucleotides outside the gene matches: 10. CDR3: CASRRGQGALTAFF. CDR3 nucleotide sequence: TGTGCCAGCAGAAGGGGACAGGGGGCGCTGACCGCTTTCTTT. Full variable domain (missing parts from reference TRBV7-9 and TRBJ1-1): DTGVSQNPRHKITKRGQNVTFRCDPISEHNRLYWYRQTLGQGPEFLTYFQNEAQLEKSRLLSDRFSAERPKGSFSTLEIQRTEQGDSAMYLCASRRGQGALTAFFGQGTRLTVV.

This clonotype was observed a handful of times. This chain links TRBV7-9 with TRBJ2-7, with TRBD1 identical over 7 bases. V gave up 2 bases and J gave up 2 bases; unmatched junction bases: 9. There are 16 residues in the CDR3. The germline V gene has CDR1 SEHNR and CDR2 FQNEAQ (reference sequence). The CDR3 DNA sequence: TGTGCCAGCAGCTTAAGTTCCGGGACAGAGACCTACGAGCAGTACTTC. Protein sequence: CASSLSSGTETYEQYF.

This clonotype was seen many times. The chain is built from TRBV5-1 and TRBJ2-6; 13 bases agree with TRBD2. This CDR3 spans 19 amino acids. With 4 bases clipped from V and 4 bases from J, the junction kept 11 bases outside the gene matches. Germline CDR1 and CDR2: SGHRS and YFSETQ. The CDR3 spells CASSPWTSGGTLGANVLTF. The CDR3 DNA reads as TGCGCCAGCAGCCCATGGACTAGCGGGGGCACATTGGGGGCCAACGTCCTGACTTTC. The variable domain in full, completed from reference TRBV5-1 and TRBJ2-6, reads KAGVTQTPRYLIKTRGQQVTLSCSPISGHRSVSWYQQTPGQGLQFLFEYFSETQRNKGNFPGRFSGRQFSNSRSEMNVSTLELGDSALYLCASSPWTSGGTLGANVLTFGAGSRLTVL.

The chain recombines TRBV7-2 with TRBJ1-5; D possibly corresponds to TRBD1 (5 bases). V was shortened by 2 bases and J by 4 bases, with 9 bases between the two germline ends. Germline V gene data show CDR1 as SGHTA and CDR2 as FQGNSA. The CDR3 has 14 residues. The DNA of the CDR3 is TGTGCCAGCAGCTTACAGGGAGGTAATCAGCCCCAGCATTTT. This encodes CASSLQGGNQPQHF. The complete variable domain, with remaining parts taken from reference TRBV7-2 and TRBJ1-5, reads GAGVSQSPSNKVTEKGKDVELRCDPISGHTALYWYRQSLGQGLEFLIYFQGNSAPDKSGLPSDRFSAERTGGSVSTLTIQRTQQEDSAVYLCASSLQGGNQPQHFGDGTRLSIL.

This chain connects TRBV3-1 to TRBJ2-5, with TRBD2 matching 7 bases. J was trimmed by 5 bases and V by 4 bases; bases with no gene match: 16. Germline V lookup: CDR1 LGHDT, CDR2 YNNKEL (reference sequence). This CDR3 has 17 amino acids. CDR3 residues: CASSRFPGTTRFETQYF. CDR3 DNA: TGTGCCAGCAGCCGTTTCCCAGGGACTACTAGGTTTGAGACCCAGTACTTC.

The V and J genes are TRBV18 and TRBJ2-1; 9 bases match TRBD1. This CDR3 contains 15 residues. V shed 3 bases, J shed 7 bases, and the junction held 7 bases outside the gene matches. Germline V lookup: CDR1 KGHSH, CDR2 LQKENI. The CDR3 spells CASSPPGTGRNEQFF. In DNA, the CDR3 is TGTGCCAGCTCACCCCCCGGGACAGGGAGGAATGAGCAGTTCTTC.

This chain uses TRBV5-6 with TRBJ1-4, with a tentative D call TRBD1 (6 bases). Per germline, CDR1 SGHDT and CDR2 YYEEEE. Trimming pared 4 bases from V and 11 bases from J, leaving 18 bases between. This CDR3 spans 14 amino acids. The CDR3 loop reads CASSLGTRGEKLFF. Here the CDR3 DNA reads TGTGCCAGCAGCCTCGGGACACGGGGGGAGAAACTGTTTTTT. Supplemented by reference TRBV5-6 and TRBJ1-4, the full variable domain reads DAGVTQSPTHLIKTRGQQVTLRCSPKSGHDTVSWYQQALGQGPQFIFQYYEEEERQRGNFPDRFSGHQFPNYSSELNVNALLLGDSALYLCASSLGTRGEKLFFGSGTQLSVL.

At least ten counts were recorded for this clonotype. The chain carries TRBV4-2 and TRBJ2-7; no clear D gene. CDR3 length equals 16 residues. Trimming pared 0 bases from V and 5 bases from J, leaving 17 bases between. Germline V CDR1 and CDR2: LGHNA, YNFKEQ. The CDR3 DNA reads TGTGCCAGCAGCCAAGATCTTTCCTTTCCCGTCCACGAGCAGTACTTC. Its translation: CASSQDLSFPVHEQYF.

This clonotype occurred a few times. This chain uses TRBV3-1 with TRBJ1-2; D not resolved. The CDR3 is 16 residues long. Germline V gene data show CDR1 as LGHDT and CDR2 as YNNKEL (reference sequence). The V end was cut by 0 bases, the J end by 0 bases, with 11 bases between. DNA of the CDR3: TGTGCCAGCAGCCAAGATTTGGGGAAAGCTAACTATGGCTACACCTTC. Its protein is CASSQDLGKANYGYTF.

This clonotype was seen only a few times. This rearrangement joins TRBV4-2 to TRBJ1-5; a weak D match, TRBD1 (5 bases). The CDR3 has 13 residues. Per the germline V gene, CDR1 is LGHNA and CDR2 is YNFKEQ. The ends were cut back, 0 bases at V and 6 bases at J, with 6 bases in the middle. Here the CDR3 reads CASSQDRAQPQHF. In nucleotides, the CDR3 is TGTGCCAGCAGCCAAGACAGGGCTCAGCCCCAGCATTTT.

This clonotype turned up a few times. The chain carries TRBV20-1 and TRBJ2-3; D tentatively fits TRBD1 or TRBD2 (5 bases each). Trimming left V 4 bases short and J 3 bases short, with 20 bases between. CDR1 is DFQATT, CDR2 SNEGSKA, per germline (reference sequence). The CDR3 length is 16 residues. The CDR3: CSATARGGTRTDTQYF. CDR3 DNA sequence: TGCAGTGCTACCGCCCGGGGCGGAACAAGGACAGATACGCAGTATTTT.

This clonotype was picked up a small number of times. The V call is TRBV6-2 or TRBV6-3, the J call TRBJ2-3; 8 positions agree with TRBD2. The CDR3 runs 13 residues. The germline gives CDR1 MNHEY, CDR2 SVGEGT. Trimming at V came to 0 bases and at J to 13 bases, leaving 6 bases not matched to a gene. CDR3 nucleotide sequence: TGTGCCAGCAGTTACTCGGGACTAGGAGAGGAGTATTTT. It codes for CASSYSGLGEEYF.

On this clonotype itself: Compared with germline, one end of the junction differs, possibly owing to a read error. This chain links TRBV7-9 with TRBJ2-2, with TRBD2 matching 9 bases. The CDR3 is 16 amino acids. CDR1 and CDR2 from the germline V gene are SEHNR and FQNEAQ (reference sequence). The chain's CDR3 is CACSLGSGSSTGELFF. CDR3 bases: TGTGCCTGCAGCTTAGGTAGCGGGAGCAGCACCGGGGAGCTGTTTTTT.

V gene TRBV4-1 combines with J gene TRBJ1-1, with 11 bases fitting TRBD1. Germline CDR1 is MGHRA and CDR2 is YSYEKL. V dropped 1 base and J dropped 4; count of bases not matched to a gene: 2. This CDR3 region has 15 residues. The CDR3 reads CASSQGTGGITEAFF. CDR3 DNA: TGCGCCAGCAGCCAAGGGACAGGGGGCATCACTGAAGCTTTCTTT.

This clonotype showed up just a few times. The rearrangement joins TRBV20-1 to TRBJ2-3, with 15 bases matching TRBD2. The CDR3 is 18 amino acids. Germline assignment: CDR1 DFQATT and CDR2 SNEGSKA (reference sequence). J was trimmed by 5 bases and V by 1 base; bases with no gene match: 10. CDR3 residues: CSARAGTSGRIMGDTQYF. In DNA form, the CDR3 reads TGCAGTGCTAGAGCCGGGACTAGCGGGAGGATAATGGGAGATACGCAGTATTTT.

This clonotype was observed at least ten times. In DNA, the CDR3 is TGTGCCAGCAGCTTGGGGGGCGCCCCGGTGACCTACGAGCAGTACTTC. This codes for CASSLGGAPVTYEQYF. V and J are TRBV5-4 and TRBJ2-7; possible D gene TRBD1, 5 bases. The CDR3 extends over 16 amino acids. Germline CDR1 is SGHNT and CDR2 is YYREEE (reference sequence). V shed 0 bases and J shed 2 bases, with 15 bases lying between them.

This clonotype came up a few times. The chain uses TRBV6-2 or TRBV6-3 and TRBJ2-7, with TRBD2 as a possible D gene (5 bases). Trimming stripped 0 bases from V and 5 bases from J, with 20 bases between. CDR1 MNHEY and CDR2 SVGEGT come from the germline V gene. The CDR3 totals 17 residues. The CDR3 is CASSYSPSRTFGNEQYF. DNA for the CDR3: TGTGCCAGCAGTTACTCGCCGAGTCGGACTTTTGGGAACGAGCAGTACTTC.

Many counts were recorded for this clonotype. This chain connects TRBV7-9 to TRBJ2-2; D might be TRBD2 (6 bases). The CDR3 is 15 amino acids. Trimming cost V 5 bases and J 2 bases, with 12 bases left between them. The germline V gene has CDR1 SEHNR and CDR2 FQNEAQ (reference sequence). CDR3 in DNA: TGTGCCAGCAGCAACCCTAGCGCTAACACCGGGGAGCTGTTTTTT. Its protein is CASSNPSANTGELFF. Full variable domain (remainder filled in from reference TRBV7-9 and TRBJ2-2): DTGVSQNPRHKITKRGQNVTFRCDPISEHNRLYWYRQTLGQGPEFLTYFQNEAQLEKSRLLSDRFSAERPKGSFSTLEIQRTEQGDSAMYLCASSNPSANTGELFFGEGSRLTVL.

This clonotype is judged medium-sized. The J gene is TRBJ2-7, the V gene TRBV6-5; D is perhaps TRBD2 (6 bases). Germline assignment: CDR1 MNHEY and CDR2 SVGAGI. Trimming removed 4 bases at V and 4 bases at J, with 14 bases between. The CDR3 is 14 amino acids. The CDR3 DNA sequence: TGTGCCAGCAGTTTGGTCGGGGGTGGATACGAGCAGTACTTC. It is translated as CASSLVGGGYEQYF.

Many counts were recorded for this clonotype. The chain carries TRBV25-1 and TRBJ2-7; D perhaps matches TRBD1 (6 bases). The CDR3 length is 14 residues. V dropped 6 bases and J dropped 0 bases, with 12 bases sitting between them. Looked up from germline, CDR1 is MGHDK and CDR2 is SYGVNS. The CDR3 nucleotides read TGTGCCAGCAGAGAGACAGGATACTCCTACGAGCAGTACTTC. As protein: CASRETGYSYEQYF.